This T cell receptor (beta chain) originates from a study of response to subunit inactivated influenza vaccine. The CDR3 covers 14 residues. Germline-derived CDR1 and CDR2 are SGHDN and FVKESK. V lost 4 bases and J 2 bases, leaving 10 bases between the germline ends. Overall study findings and caveats: With each seasonal influenza vaccination, the authors suggested, few new T cells are recruited.

This clonotype was counted a few times. Its antigen is undetermined. TCRdb reanalysed the RT-PCR reads using MiXCR and keeps one entry per CDR3 protein. The data contain a few hundred thousand distinct CDR3 sequences, around 13% of them singletons. Specimen: PBMCs from blood, collected 12 days after vaccination. The receptor's source is a man aged 50-60 years who received an inactivated influenza vaccine. This chain joins TRBV14 and TRBJ2-3; D is unclear. This chain's CDR3 is CASSLRQLTDTQYF. Here the CDR3 DNA reads TGTGCCAGCAGCCTGCGGCAGCTCACAGATACGCAGTATTTT.